The 10 T cell receptor beta chains listed next were all sequenced from one sample in a study of persistence of HIV-infected CD4 T cells (dated by TCRdb to between 2020 and 2021). This sample's treatment or condition label indicates: suppressive antiretroviral therapy. Lysates of CMV-infected fibroblasts at 10 ug/mL were used to stimulate the cells. Nonresponding CD40L-negative CD69-negative CD45RO-high memory CD4+ T cells were sorted as memory populations depleted of antigen-responding cells. The immunoSEQ hsTCRB assay version 4, run in survey mode, was used to sequence TCRbeta repertoires from genomic DNA. The clones in this table, taken by TCRdb from immuneACCESS, are in-frame only. Not every clone is retained; where verified, under half of the shortfall comes from an unresolved V gene, and the cause of the rest is unknown. This sample is represented by approximately 31,000 clones; 82% of them were singletons. The top ten clones comprise 6.4% of the sample.

Antigens of these TCRs are unknown. This specimen was CD4+ T cells sorted from PBMCs after approximately 19-hour stimulation, taken from a patient who received antiretroviral therapy. The cell subset or site label for this specimen denotes: CD40L-CD69- CD45RO-high memory CD4 T cells not responding to CMV lysate. Receptors were obtained from an adult woman with HIV who was CMV-seropositive.

This clone was seen a few times. The chain is built from TRBV7-2 and TRBJ2-6; D is unclear. Germline assignment: CDR1 SGHTA and CDR2 FQGNSA. The ends were cut back, 3 bases at V and 4 bases at J, with 16 bases in the middle. The CDR3 runs 17 residues. The CDR3 loop is CASSLSGLISGANVLTF. The CDR3, as DNA: TGTGCCAGCAGCTTGTCGGGCCTAATCTCCGGGGCCAACGTCCTGACTTTC.

J is TRBJ2-6 and V is TRBV10-2; D not certain. The CDR3 contains 14 residues. CDR1 is WSHSY and CDR2 is SAAADI in the germline V gene. Trimming left V 3 bases short and J 0 bases short, with 3 bases between. The CDR3, as DNA: TGCGCCAGCAGTGACCCCTCTGGGGCCAACGTCCTGACTTTC. Translating it yields CASSDPSGANVLTF.

This chain links TRBV5-4 with TRBJ2-7; 7 bases line up with TRBD2. The CDR3 spans 14 residues. The V and J ends lost 4 bases and 0 bases, in that order; junction bases with no gene match: 4. Per germline, CDR1 SGHNT and CDR2 YYREEE (reference sequence). CDR3 in DNA: TGTGCCAGCAGCCCTACTAGCGCCTCCTACGAGCAGTACTTC. Amino acids: CASSPTSASYEQYF.

The chain has TRBV3-1 (or the pseudogene TRBV3-2) and TRBJ2-5; D gene ambiguous. The CDR3 loop spans 12 amino acids. Per the germline V gene, CDR1 is LGHDT and CDR2 is YNNKEL (reference sequence). Deletions cut 4 bases from V and 3 bases from J, with 6 bases between. The DNA of the CDR3 is TGTGCCAGCAGCCTAAACGAAGAGACCCAGTACTTC. It codes for CASSLNEETQYF.

V and J are TRBV2 and TRBJ2-7; TRBD1 matches 7 bases. The CDR3 extends over 15 amino acids. Trimming took 8 bases from V and 0 from J; bases not matched to a gene: 10. In germline, CDR1 is SNHLY, CDR2 FYNNEI. The CDR3 DNA follows: TGTGCCAGCTCCAGGGGACAGTGGAGCTCCTACGAGCAGTACTTC. Translation gives CASSRGQWSSYEQYF.

This sequence joins TRBV11-3 and TRBJ1-2; TRBD1 might be the D (5 bases). Germline V gene sequence: CDR1 SGHNT, CDR2 YENEEA. The CDR3 is 14 amino acids. Trimming shortened V by 3 bases and J by 3 bases, and 11 bases separated the two germline ends. The CDR3, as DNA: TGTGCCAGCAGCTTTGACAGCCGGGACTATGGCTACACCTTC. This translates into CASSFDSRDYGYTF. Looking up the rest from reference TRBV11-3 and TRBJ1-2 gives the full variable domain: EAGVVQSPRYKIIEKKQPVAFWCNPISGHNTLYWYLQNLGQGPELLIRYENEEAVDDSQLPKDRFSAERLKGVDSTLKIQPAELGDSAVYLCASSFDSRDYGYTFGSGTRLTVV.

The CDR3 spells CASSLADSLNTGELFF. Written as DNA, the CDR3 is TGTGCCAGTAGTTTAGCCGACAGCCTGAACACCGGGGAGCTGTTTTTT. The J gene is TRBJ2-2, the V gene TRBV19, with D possibly matching TRBD1 (5 bases). Germline V lookup: CDR1 LNHDA, CDR2 SQIVND (reference sequence). The ends were cut back, 5 bases at V and 1 base at J, with 14 bases in the middle. This CDR3 region has 16 residues. Drawing the rest from reference TRBV19 and TRBJ2-2, the complete variable domain is DGGITQSPKYLFRKEGQNVTLSCEQNLNHDAMYWYRQDPGQGLRLIYYSQIVNDFQKGDIAEGYSVSREKKESFPLTVTSAQKNPTAFYLCASSLADSLNTGELFFGEGSRLTVL.

J is TRBJ1-2 and V is TRBV5-1, with 10 bases lining up with TRBD1. Germline-derived CDR1 and CDR2 are SGHRS and YFSETQ. V was pared by 5 bases and J by 6 bases, with 10 bases of the junction left unmatched. CDR3 length: 15 amino acids. CDR3 region: CASRVSGTGVDGYTF. For the CDR3, the DNA is TGCGCCAGCAGAGTGTCCGGGACAGGGGTTGATGGCTACACCTTC.

The chain carries TRBV5-6 and TRBJ1-1; 7 bases align to TRBD1. Germline V gene sequence: CDR1 SGHDT, CDR2 YYEEEE. V was pared by 2 bases and J by 5 bases, with 3 bases of the junction left unmatched. This CDR3 spans 13 amino acids. CDR3 loop: CASSLQGKTEAFF. DNA for the CDR3: TGTGCCAGCAGCTTACAGGGGAAGACTGAAGCTTTCTTT.

This clone was found a few times. The rearrangement links TRBV9 to TRBJ2-7; D is ambiguous. The length of the CDR3 is 16 residues. Germline lookup yields CDR1 SGDLS and CDR2 YYNGEE. Trimming stripped 4 bases from V and 5 bases from J, with 22 bases between. The CDR3 spells CASSTRMGSQNDEQYF. In nucleotides, the CDR3 is TGTGCCAGCAGCACCCGGATGGGCAGTCAGAACGACGAGCAGTACTTC.